The following is a T cell receptor (beta chain) sequence with its context. Germline CDR1 reads LGHDT; CDR2 reads YNNKEL (reference sequence). The CDR3 length is 19 residues. The sample belongs to a study of T cells expressing NK-cell markers. TCRdb reprocessed the 5' RACE reads; each CDR3 protein has one entry and no DNA is given. Listed are approximately 15,000 distinct CDR3 sequences; around three fifths falls within the top ten. The genes are TRBV3-1 and TRBJ2-3; TCRdb calls TRBD2, which cannot be checked without DNA. The source material was blood T cells: a sorted CD56 or NKG2C T cell subset, CD4+ or CD8+ T cells, or bulk PBMC T cells (not recorded which). This TCR derives from a man aged 18 to 69 in good health. The CDR3 protein is CASSQLSGSGRGAEDTQYF.